Below, 13 T cell receptor beta chains from the same sample are listed, as sequenced in a study of blood T cell repertoires in COVID-19. Sequenced by immunoSEQ multiplex PCR; TCRdb stores in-frame clones only, minus some. This table has 240,000 or so clones, 70% to 80% appearing once. The sample comprised peripheral blood. The receptors shown here come from a woman older than 75 with acute or convalescent COVID-19.

The chain is built from TRBV6-6 and TRBJ1-1, with 7 bases fitting TRBD1. The CDR3 has 15 amino acids. With V trimmed by 5 bases and J by 1 base, 7 bases remained unmatched. Germline values: CDR1 MNHNY, CDR2 SVGAGI (reference sequence). This CDR3 is CASSDPGTANTEAFF. CDR3 sequence (DNA): TGTGCCAGCAGTGACCCCGGGACAGCGAACACTGAAGCTTTCTTT.

This clone appeared a few times. This chain connects TRBV19 to TRBJ2-3; TRBD2 matches 13 bases. Germline V CDR1 and CDR2: LNHDA, SQIVND (reference sequence). The junction had 7 bases not matched to a gene; V was cut back by 5 bases and J by 2 bases. CDR3 length: 17 amino acids. DNA for the CDR3: TGTGCCAGTAGTCCACTAGGACTAGCGGGGGACACAGATACGCAGTATTTT. It yields the protein CASSPLGLAGDTDTQYF.

The CDR3 DNA sequence: TGTGCCAGCAGCTCCCTGGGAGGGGCCGAGCAGTACTTC. Its translation is CASSSLGGAEQYF. The chain is built from TRBV12-3 or TRBV12-4 and TRBJ2-7; 7 bases line up with TRBD2. This CDR3 region has 13 residues. V trimming: 6 bases; J trimming: 6 bases; junction bases outside the gene matches: 8.

V gene TRBV4-1 combines with J gene TRBJ1-4; no definite D call. The germline V gene has CDR1 MGHRA and CDR2 YSYEKL. Trimming took off 4 bases at V and 8 bases at J, with 14 bases between the two ends. This CDR3 has 14 residues. The CDR3 reads CASSPSGRVEKLFF. CDR3 bases: TGCGCCAGCAGCCCAAGTGGGCGGGTGGAAAAACTGTTTTTT.

CDR3 sequence (DNA): TGTGCCAGCTCCGGGGTTAGTTATGGAGGGCAGATCTCCTACGAGCAGTACTTC. This gives the protein CASSGVSYGGQISYEQYF. J is TRBJ2-7 and V is TRBV5-4; possibly TRBD2 for D (6 bases). V shed 7 bases and J shed 0 bases, with 26 bases lying between them. Germline CDR1 and CDR2: SGHNT and YYREEE (reference sequence). This CDR3 region has 18 residues.

The chain employs TRBV7-9 and TRBJ2-1; 9 bases are shared with TRBD2. V lost 4 bases, J lost 2 bases, and 9 bases stayed unmatched. CDR3 length: 17 residues. Germline lookup yields CDR1 SEHNR and CDR2 FQNEAQ (reference sequence). The CDR3 DNA sequence: TGTGCCAGCAGCTCACAGCGGGGGGCTATGCCCTACAATGAGCAGTTCTTC. The encoded protein is CASSSQRGAMPYNEQFF.

J is TRBJ2-3 and V is TRBV6-1; D unresolved. V was cut by 2 bases and J by 4 bases, with 4 bases left in between. CDR3 size: 12 residues. The V gene's germline CDR1 is MNHNS and CDR2 SASEGT. The CDR3 sequence: CASSESADTQYF. In DNA, the CDR3 is TGTGCCAGCAGTGAATCGGCAGATACGCAGTATTTT.

This clone was detected only once. The CDR3 sequence: CASSPPRGGGNQETQYF. In DNA form, the CDR3 reads TGTGCCAGCTCACCACCGCGGGGCGGGGGGAATCAAGAGACCCAGTACTTC. The V and J genes are TRBV18 and TRBJ2-5; the match to TRBD2 covers 8 bases. CDR1 and CDR2 from the germline V gene are KGHSH and LQKENI. The CDR3 is 17 residues long. The trim removed 0 bases at V and 2 bases at J, leaving 8 bases unmatched.

V usage is TRBV11-2 and J usage is TRBJ1-2, with D unclear. Germline V gene data show CDR1 as SGHAT and CDR2 as FQNNGV. V was trimmed by 1 base and J by 4 bases, leaving 7 bases between them. The CDR3 extends over 13 amino acids. The chain's CDR3 is CASSLGAVYGYTF. Written as DNA, the CDR3 is TGTGCCAGCAGCTTAGGGGCAGTCTATGGCTACACCTTC.

J is TRBJ2-3 and V is TRBV18; perhaps TRBD2 as D (5 bases). V dropped 3 bases and J dropped 7 bases, with 11 bases sitting between them. Looked up from germline, CDR1 is KGHSH and CDR2 is LQKENI. This CDR3 is 13 amino acids long. The CDR3 loop is CASSPGGRNTQYF. The CDR3 DNA follows: TGTGCCAGCTCACCGGGTGGGAGAAATACGCAGTATTTT.

The CDR3 reads CASSQIATGGGSPLHF. The CDR3 nucleotides are TGCGCCAGCAGCCAGATCGCGACAGGGGGCGGTTCACCCCTCCACTTT. The chain joins TRBV4-1 to TRBJ1-6; 10 bases line up with TRBD1. The germline V gene has CDR1 MGHRA and CDR2 YSYEKL. The CDR3 contains 16 residues. V was pared by 3 bases and J by 9 bases, with 8 bases of the junction left unmatched.

This clone was counted a single time. This chain connects TRBV19 to TRBJ1-6, with D uncertain. Trimming pared 5 bases from V and 9 bases from J, leaving 11 bases between. Germline assignment: CDR1 LNHDA and CDR2 SQIVND (reference sequence). The CDR3 extends over 13 amino acids. The CDR3 spells CASSALTASPLHF. The CDR3 DNA sequence: TGTGCCAGTAGTGCCCTTACAGCTTCACCCCTCCACTTT.

This chain joins TRBV5-5 and TRBJ2-5; the match to TRBD1 covers 9 bases. V gave up 4 bases and J gave up 3 bases; unmatched junction bases: 10. Per the germline V gene, CDR1 is SGHKS and CDR2 is YYEKEE (reference sequence). The CDR3 contains 16 residues. CDR3 DNA: TGTGCCAGCAGCCCCGGACAGGGGAGGGGTGAAGAGACCCAGTACTTC. It codes for CASSPGQGRGEETQYF.